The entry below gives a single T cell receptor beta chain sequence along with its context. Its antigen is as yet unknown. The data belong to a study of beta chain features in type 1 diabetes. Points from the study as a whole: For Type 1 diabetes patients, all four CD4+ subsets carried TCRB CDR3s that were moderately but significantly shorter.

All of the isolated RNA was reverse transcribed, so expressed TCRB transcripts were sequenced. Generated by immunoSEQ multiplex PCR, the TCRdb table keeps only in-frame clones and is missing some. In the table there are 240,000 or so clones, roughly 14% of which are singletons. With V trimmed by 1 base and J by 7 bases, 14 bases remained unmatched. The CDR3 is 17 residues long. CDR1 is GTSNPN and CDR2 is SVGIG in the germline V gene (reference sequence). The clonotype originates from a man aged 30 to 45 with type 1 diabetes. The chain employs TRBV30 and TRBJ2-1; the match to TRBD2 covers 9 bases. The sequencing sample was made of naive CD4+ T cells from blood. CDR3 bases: TGTGCCTGGAGTGGACAGGGAGTAGCGGGAGCGGGGAATGAGCAGTTCTTC. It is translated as CAWSGQGVAGAGNEQFF.